This passage covers 8 T cell receptor beta chains from one sample sequenced in a study of blood T cell repertoires in COVID-19. Measured with immunoSEQ multiplex PCR; TCRdb has only the in-frame clones, and not every one. The sample contains about 290,000 clones, roughly nine tenths of which appear only once. The sample was PBMCs or T cells enriched from blood (not recorded which). Every receptor here comes from a woman between 40 and 55 years old who had recovered from COVID-19.

The V gene is TRBV5-4, the J gene TRBJ1-1, with 9 bases lining up with TRBD1. Germline trimming cut 4 bases from V and 4 bases from J; bases unmatched to any gene: 11. The CDR3 length is 16 residues. Per the germline V gene, CDR1 is SGHNT and CDR2 is YYREEE (reference sequence). CDR3: CASSRRDRVLGTEAFF. The CDR3 DNA follows: TGTGCCAGCAGCCGCCGGGACAGGGTGTTGGGCACTGAAGCTTTCTTT. Looking up the rest from reference TRBV5-4 and TRBJ1-1 gives the full variable domain: ETGVTQSPTHLIKTRGQQVTLRCSSQSGHNTVSWYQQALGQGPQFIFQYYREEENGRGNFPPRFSGLQFPNYSSELNVNALELDDSALYLCASSRRDRVLGTEAFFGQGTRLTVV.

The CDR3 is CASSRGLQVEAFF. Here the CDR3 DNA reads TGTGCCAGTAGTAGGGGACTTCAGGTTGAAGCTTTCTTT. The genes are TRBV19 and TRBJ1-1; weak D call: TRBD1 (5 bases). V dropped 4 bases and J dropped 7 bases, with 13 bases sitting between them. Per germline, CDR1 LNHDA and CDR2 SQIVND (reference sequence). The length of the CDR3 is 13 residues.

This chain uses TRBV5-1 with TRBJ1-4, with D unclear. The CDR3 is made up of 16 amino acids. V was pared by 2 bases and J by 8 bases, with 19 bases between. The V gene's germline CDR1 is SGHRS and CDR2 YFSETQ. The CDR3 DNA reads as TGCGCCAGCAGCTTCAGTCGGGCCGGCGAGGGCGAAAAACTGTTTTTT. Its protein is CASSFSRAGEGEKLFF. The variable domain in full, with the rest retrieved from reference TRBV5-1 and TRBJ1-4, is KAGVTQTPRYLIKTRGQQVTLSCSPISGHRSVSWYQQTPGQGLQFLFEYFSETQRNKGNFPGRFSGRQFSNSRSEMNVSTLELGDSALYLCASSFSRAGEGEKLFFGSGTQLSVL.

The chain couples TRBV7-2 to TRBJ2-5, with unresolved D. V shed 2 bases and J shed 6 bases, with 13 bases lying between them. The CDR3 is made up of 14 amino acids. Germline V gene lookup returns CDR1 SGHTA and CDR2 FQGNSA. CDR3 in DNA: TGTGCCAGCAGCTTACGGTTGGGCGTGCAGACCCAGTACTTC. Translating it yields CASSLRLGVQTQYF.

This chain links TRBV12-5 with TRBJ2-2; D might be TRBD2 (6 bases). V lost 6 bases and J 3 bases, leaving 17 bases between the germline ends. The germline V gene encodes CDR1 LGHNT and CDR2 FRNRAP. The CDR3 is made up of 16 amino acids. The CDR3 region has the DNA TGTGCTAGTGGGAACTCCCCGGGACTTGACACCGGGGAGCTGTTTTTT. This codes for CASGNSPGLDTGELFF.

The chain has TRBV19 and TRBJ2-2, with TRBD2 matching over 8 bases. Germline CDR1 is LNHDA and CDR2 is SQIVND (reference sequence). The CDR3 has 16 amino acids. V lost 4 bases, J lost 6 bases, and 10 bases stayed unmatched. In nucleotides, the CDR3 is TGTGCCAGTAGTACCCCTCGGGGGGGGCAGGCCGGGGAGCTGTTTTTT. Its protein product is CASSTPRGGQAGELFF.

V usage is TRBV5-5 and J usage is TRBJ1-1, with 8 bases that match TRBD1. The V gene's germline CDR1 is SGHKS and CDR2 YYEKEE (reference sequence). The CDR3 contains 13 residues. V lost 3 bases to trimming and J lost 5 bases; unmatched junction nucleotides: 3. The CDR3 DNA reads as TGTGCCAGCAGCTCAGGGGGCTATACTGAAGCTTTCTTT. This codes for CASSSGGYTEAFF.

This clone has a single count. V gene TRBV19 combines with J gene TRBJ1-5, with D perhaps TRBD1 (5 bases). Trimming took off 3 bases at V and 3 bases at J, with 12 bases between the two ends. The CDR3 is made up of 15 amino acids. Germline V gene sequence: CDR1 LNHDA, CDR2 SQIVND (reference sequence). The chain's CDR3 is CASSIIAGFNQPQHF. The CDR3 DNA sequence: TGTGCCAGTAGTATTATAGCAGGGTTCAATCAGCCCCAGCATTTT.